This is a list of T cell receptor beta chains from one sample in a study of cytomegalovirus exposure and HLA in healthy donors. The data were produced by immunoSEQ multiplex PCR, yet TCRdb's version contains in-frame clones alone and is incomplete. Its listing shows about 160,000 clones. Sequencing was performed on PBMCs. The receptors were sampled from a man aged 25-45 years in good health and CMV-seronegative. Both conserved end residues are part of each CDR3. A D gene is named only where the DNA matches it firmly.

d_gene: -
v_gene: TRBV6-1
len: 15
j_gene: TRBJ1-1
CDR3nt: TGTGCCAGCAGTGCCACCCCCGACAGGAACACTGAAGCTTTCTTT
CDR3aa: CASSATPDRNTEAFF

d_gene: -
v_gene: TRBV6-1
len: 15
j_gene: TRBJ1-3
CDR3nt: TGTGCCAGCAGCATTGGGGGGGGGCCTGGAAACACCATATATTTT
CDR3aa: CASSIGGGPGNTIYF

d_gene: TRBD1
v_gene: TRBV5-4
len: 15
j_gene: TRBJ2-7
CDR3nt: TGTGCCAGCAGTTCTACCGGGACAGCCACCTACGAGCAGTACTTC
CDR3aa: CASSSTGTATYEQYF

d_gene: TRBD1
v_gene: TRBV5-1
len: 15
j_gene: TRBJ1-3
CDR3nt: TGCGCCAGCAGCGTTGACAGGGCGAGAGGAAACACCATATATTTT
CDR3aa: CASSVDRARGNTIYF

d_gene: TRBD2
v_gene: TRBV18
len: 16
j_gene: TRBJ2-5
CDR3nt: TGTGCCAGCTCATACCCGGGTAGCGGGATAGAAGAGACCCAGTACTTC
CDR3aa: CASSYPGSGIEETQYF

d_gene: TRBD1
v_gene: TRBV11-2
len: 14
j_gene: TRBJ2-1
CDR3nt: TGTGCCAGCAGCCCTCGGACAGGGGACAATGAGCAGTTCTTC
CDR3aa: CASSPRTGDNEQFF

d_gene: -
v_gene: TRBV14
len: 13
j_gene: TRBJ1-1
CDR3nt: TGTGCCAGCAGCCAAGGACAGAGTACTGAAGCTTTCTTT
CDR3aa: CASSQGQSTEAFF

d_gene: -
v_gene: TRBV5-1
len: 15
j_gene: TRBJ2-7
CDR3nt: TGCGCCAGCAGCTTCGAAACCCAGGGTCTCTACGAGCAGTACTTC
CDR3aa: CASSFETQGLYEQYF

d_gene: TRBD1
v_gene: TRBV6-6
len: 15
j_gene: TRBJ1-5
CDR3nt: TGTGCCAGCAGTTCGGACAGGCCCGAAAATCAGCCCCAGCATTTT
CDR3aa: CASSSDRPENQPQHF

d_gene: -
v_gene: TRBV5-4
len: 17
j_gene: TRBJ2-3
CDR3nt: TGTGCCAGCAGCTTGGCGGCCGACTTATATAGCACAGATACGCAGTATTTT
CDR3aa: CASSLAADLYSTDTQYF

d_gene: -
v_gene: TRBV5-1
len: 14
j_gene: TRBJ2-3
CDR3nt: TGCGCCAGCAGCCCAGTTCGACAGACAGATACGCAGTATTTT
CDR3aa: CASSPVRQTDTQYF

d_gene: TRBD2
v_gene: TRBV28
len: 13
j_gene: TRBJ2-7
CDR3nt: TGTGCCAGTTGGACTAGCGGCACCTACGAGCAGTACTTC
CDR3aa: CASWTSGTYEQYF

d_gene: -
v_gene: TRBV6-5
len: 12
j_gene: TRBJ1-5
CDR3nt: TGTGCCAGCAGCGGGATCAATCAGCCCCAGCATTTT
CDR3aa: CASSGINQPQHF

d_gene: -
v_gene: TRBV6-6
len: 16
j_gene: TRBJ1-5
CDR3nt: TGTGCCAGCAGTCTCGGACAGCCGGGGAGCAATCAGCCCCAGCATTTT
CDR3aa: CASSLGQPGSNQPQHF

d_gene: TRBD2
v_gene: TRBV5-8
len: 15
j_gene: TRBJ2-2
CDR3nt: TGTGCCAGCAGCTTCGTGGGAGGGGCCACCGGGGAGCTGTTTTTT
CDR3aa: CASSFVGGATGELFF

d_gene: -
v_gene: TRBV29-1
len: 12
j_gene: TRBJ2-5
CDR3nt: TGCAGCGTCCCGACAGCCCAGGAGACCCAGTACTTC
CDR3aa: CSVPTAQETQYF

d_gene: -
v_gene: TRBV20-1
len: 11
j_gene: TRBJ2-3
CDR3nt: TGCAGTGCTACACGGGCAGATACGCAGTATTTT
CDR3aa: CSATRADTQYF

d_gene: TRBD1
v_gene: TRBV15
len: 16
j_gene: TRBJ2-1
CDR3nt: TGTGCCACCAGCAACGGTGGGGACAGGGTTCAGAATGAGCAGTTCTTC
CDR3aa: CATSNGGDRVQNEQFF

d_gene: TRBD2
v_gene: TRBV5-8
len: 18
j_gene: TRBJ2-7
CDR3nt: TGTGCCAGCAGCTTGGTACTAGCGGGAGGATTGGGCTCCTACGAGCAGTACTTC
CDR3aa: CASSLVLAGGLGSYEQYF

d_gene: TRBD1
v_gene: TRBV6-5
len: 13
j_gene: TRBJ1-2
CDR3nt: TGTGCCAGCAGGACAGAGACAGGGTATGGCTACACCTTC
CDR3aa: CASRTETGYGYTF

d_gene: TRBD1
v_gene: TRBV5-4
len: 15
j_gene: TRBJ2-6
CDR3nt: TGTGCCAGCAGTCACAGGGGGCTGGGGGCCAACGTCCTGACTTTC
CDR3aa: CASSHRGLGANVLTF

d_gene: -
v_gene: TRBV4-1
len: 14
j_gene: TRBJ2-3
CDR3nt: TGCGCCAGCAGCCCCAGCGGTCCGCCAGATACGCAGTATTTT
CDR3aa: CASSPSGPPDTQYF

d_gene: -
v_gene: TRBV18
len: 13
j_gene: TRBJ2-7
CDR3nt: TGTGCCAGCTCACCACTCAGGGATGGGGAGCAGTACTTC
CDR3aa: CASSPLRDGEQYF

d_gene: TRBD2
v_gene: TRBV5-1
len: 12
j_gene: TRBJ2-5
CDR3nt: TGCGCCAGCAAGCGGGATCAAGAGACCCAGTACTTC
CDR3aa: CASKRDQETQYF

d_gene: TRBD1
v_gene: TRBV5-5
len: 14
j_gene: TRBJ1-1
CDR3nt: TGTGCCAGCAGCCCGGGACAGGGAAACACTGAAGCTTTCTTT
CDR3aa: CASSPGQGNTEAFF

d_gene: TRBD2
v_gene: TRBV5-6
len: 17
j_gene: TRBJ2-1
CDR3nt: TGTGCCAGCAGCTTAGATCTAGCGGGAGGTTCCTACAATGAGCAGTTCTTC
CDR3aa: CASSLDLAGGSYNEQFF

d_gene: TRBD2
v_gene: TRBV5-1
len: 19
j_gene: TRBJ2-3
CDR3nt: TGCGCCAGCAGCTTCGGACTAGCGGGAATGGGGGGTGAGCCAGATACGCAGTATTTT
CDR3aa: CASSFGLAGMGGEPDTQYF

d_gene: -
v_gene: TRBV6-4
len: 13
j_gene: TRBJ1-1
CDR3nt: TGTGCCACCAGCCTAGGGGTTAACACTGAAGCTTTCTTT
CDR3aa: CATSLGVNTEAFF

d_gene: -
v_gene: TRBV14
len: 15
j_gene: TRBJ2-6
CDR3nt: TGTGCCAGCAGCCAAGGGAGTTCTGGGGCCAACGTCCTGACTTTC
CDR3aa: CASSQGSSGANVLTF

d_gene: TRBD2
v_gene: TRBV5-1
len: 15
j_gene: TRBJ2-1
CDR3nt: TGCGCCAGCAGCGGGGGACTAGCGGGAGTCAATGAGCAGTTCTTC
CDR3aa: CASSGGLAGVNEQFF

d_gene: TRBD2
v_gene: TRBV5-1
len: 15
j_gene: TRBJ2-2
CDR3nt: TGCGCCAGCAGCTTGGCCGGTAGCGGGAACGGGGAGCTGTTTTTT
CDR3aa: CASSLAGSGNGELFF

d_gene: -
v_gene: TRBV7-3
len: 14
j_gene: TRBJ1-2
CDR3nt: TGTGCCAGCAGCTCTACGACTGATAACTATGGCTACACCTTC
CDR3aa: CASSSTTDNYGYTF

d_gene: TRBD1
v_gene: TRBV19
len: 16
j_gene: TRBJ2-5
CDR3nt: TGTGCCAGTAGGAGCCGTGGGACAGGGTTACAAGAGACCCAGTACTTC
CDR3aa: CASRSRGTGLQETQYF

d_gene: TRBD1
v_gene: TRBV7-9
len: 12
j_gene: TRBJ2-1
CDR3nt: TGTGCCAGCAGCCAGGACAGGGCCTCTGGGTTCTTC
CDR3aa: CASSQDRASGFF

d_gene: TRBD1
v_gene: TRBV6-5
len: 14
j_gene: TRBJ2-7
CDR3nt: TGTGCCAGCGGAGGGACAGGGGGCGCCTACGAGCAGTACTTC
CDR3aa: CASGGTGGAYEQYF

d_gene: TRBD1
v_gene: TRBV14
len: 15
j_gene: TRBJ1-1
CDR3nt: TGTGCCAGCAGCCAGAGACAGGGGGCGAACACTGAAGCTTTCTTT
CDR3aa: CASSQRQGANTEAFF

d_gene: -
v_gene: TRBV7-9
len: 14
j_gene: TRBJ1-1
CDR3nt: TGTGCCAGCAGCTTAGGCCAGGGAAGCACTGAAGCTTTCTTT
CDR3aa: CASSLGQGSTEAFF

d_gene: TRBD1
v_gene: TRBV2
len: 16
j_gene: TRBJ1-6
CDR3nt: TGTGCCGGCGGGACAGGGGGACCTGGCTTGAATTCACCCCTCCACTTT
CDR3aa: CAGGTGGPGLNSPLHF

d_gene: -
v_gene: TRBV10-3
len: 17
j_gene: TRBJ1-1
CDR3nt: TGTGCCATCAGTCCCCTACCCTCGACAGGACTGAACACTGAAGCTTTCTTT
CDR3aa: CAISPLPSTGLNTEAFF

d_gene: -
v_gene: TRBV30
len: 14
j_gene: TRBJ1-2
CDR3nt: TGTGCCTGCCTCTTGGGGCGGACTAACTATGGCTACACCTTC
CDR3aa: CACLLGRTNYGYTF

d_gene: -
v_gene: TRBV5-4
len: 14
j_gene: TRBJ1-1
CDR3nt: TGTGCCAGCAGCTTGGATAGGGTAGGGGGTGAAGCTTTCTTT
CDR3aa: CASSLDRVGGEAFF

d_gene: -
v_gene: TRBV6-1
len: 13
j_gene: TRBJ1-1
CDR3nt: TGTGCCAGCAGTAGGGGCAGGGACACTGAAGCTTTCTTT
CDR3aa: CASSRGRDTEAFF

d_gene: -
v_gene: TRBV2
len: 15
j_gene: TRBJ1-3
CDR3nt: TGTGCCAGCAGACCCACAGGGATAGGGGGAAACACCATATATTTT
CDR3aa: CASRPTGIGGNTIYF

d_gene: TRBD1
v_gene: TRBV28
len: 15
j_gene: TRBJ1-4
CDR3nt: TGTGCCAGCACCTCCCCGGGACAGGGGGGGGAAAAACTGTTTTTT
CDR3aa: CASTSPGQGGEKLFF

d_gene: -
v_gene: TRBV5-1
len: 12
j_gene: TRBJ2-1
CDR3nt: TGCGCCAGCAGCTTGGTATTCAATGAGCAGTTCTTC
CDR3aa: CASSLVFNEQFF

d_gene: -
v_gene: TRBV15
len: 14
j_gene: TRBJ2-3
CDR3nt: TGTGCCACCAGCAGAGGCGGTAGCACAGATACGCAGTATTTT
CDR3aa: CATSRGGSTDTQYF

d_gene: TRBD2
v_gene: TRBV6-4
len: 15
j_gene: TRBJ2-1
CDR3nt: TGTGCCAGCAGTGTGGCTAGCGGGAGTATCGATGAGCAGTTCTTC
CDR3aa: CASSVASGSIDEQFF

d_gene: TRBD1
v_gene: TRBV15
len: 16
j_gene: TRBJ1-2
CDR3nt: TGTGCCACCAGCAGGTTCCGGGACAGCTTTAACTATGGCTACACCTTC
CDR3aa: CATSRFRDSFNYGYTF

d_gene: TRBD2
v_gene: TRBV9
len: 15
j_gene: TRBJ2-1
CDR3nt: TGTGCCAGCAGCTACGGGACTAGCGGGAGCAATGAGCAGTTCTTC
CDR3aa: CASSYGTSGSNEQFF

d_gene: -
v_gene: TRBV19
len: 17
j_gene: TRBJ2-1
CDR3nt: TGTGCCAGTAGCCCTCCCCAGGGATATCCATTTAACAATGAGCAGTTCTTC
CDR3aa: CASSPPQGYPFNNEQFF

d_gene: TRBD1
v_gene: TRBV5-1
len: 14
j_gene: TRBJ1-1
CDR3nt: TGCGCCAGCAGCTTGGCAGGGGGCTACACTGAAGCTTTCTTT
CDR3aa: CASSLAGGYTEAFF

d_gene: -
v_gene: TRBV27
len: 15
j_gene: TRBJ1-2
CDR3nt: TGTGCCAGCAGTCCCCCGGACAGCCGATTTAATGGCTACACCTTC
CDR3aa: CASSPPDSRFNGYTF

d_gene: TRBD1
v_gene: TRBV27
len: 18
j_gene: TRBJ1-1
CDR3nt: TGTGCCAGCAGTTTTGGCGCACAGACAGGGGGCTGGAACACTGAAGCTTTCTTT
CDR3aa: CASSFGAQTGGWNTEAFF

d_gene: TRBD2
v_gene: TRBV18
len: 16
j_gene: TRBJ2-5
CDR3nt: TGTGCCAGCTCACGGAGTATGCCAGCGGGACAAGAGACCCAGTACTTC
CDR3aa: CASSRSMPAGQETQYF

d_gene: TRBD2
v_gene: TRBV2
len: 15
j_gene: TRBJ2-7
CDR3nt: TGTGCCAGCGGTAGACTAGCGGGAGGGCTCTCCGAGCAGTACTTC
CDR3aa: CASGRLAGGLSEQYF

d_gene: TRBD2
v_gene: TRBV4-2
len: 17
j_gene: TRBJ2-1
CDR3nt: TGTGCCAGCAGCCACCAAAGCGGGCGAGCGGGAGGGCGGCAGAAGTTCTTC
CDR3aa: CASSHQSGRAGGRQKFF

d_gene: -
v_gene: TRBV7-9
len: 13
j_gene: TRBJ2-7
CDR3nt: TGTGCCAGCAGCTTCGGAATTAACAGGGAGCAGTACTTC
CDR3aa: CASSFGINREQYF

d_gene: TRBD1
v_gene: TRBV30
len: 14
j_gene: TRBJ1-3
CDR3nt: TGTGCCTGGAGTGTGGAGGACAGGGGAAACACCATATATTTT
CDR3aa: CAWSVEDRGNTIYF